Shown below are 24 T cell receptor beta chains from a single sample sequenced in a study of graft-versus-host responses after intestinal transplantation. Profiled with immunoSEQ multiplex PCR; TCRdb holds only in-frame clones, not every one. This table has about 25,000 clones, more than 80% appearing once. Sequencing was performed on PBMCs, taken 18 days after transplant. The receptors were gathered from a human patient who received an intestinal transplant, so some T cells may come from the graft donor.

The genes are TRBV4-1 and TRBJ1-4; perhaps TRBD1 as D (6 bases). CDR3 length equals 14 residues. Germline values: CDR1 MGHRA, CDR2 YSYEKL. Trimming shortened V by 8 bases and J by 7 bases, and 17 bases separated the two germline ends. The CDR3: CASGWIGGSEKLFF. The CDR3 coding sequence is TGCGCCAGCGGCTGGATAGGGGGTTCTGAAAAACTGTTTTTT.

This chain links TRBV5-4 with TRBJ1-2, with 7 bases lining up with TRBD1. Germline lookup yields CDR1 SGHNT and CDR2 YYREEE (reference sequence). Trimming cost V 0 bases and J 6 bases; bases outside gene matches: 8. There are 15 residues in the CDR3. The CDR3 bases are TGTGCCAGCAGCTTGGCGTCACAGGGGATGGATGGCTACACCTTC. This translates into CASSLASQGMDGYTF.

The chain combines TRBV19 with TRBJ1-1, with D uncertain. V was trimmed by 8 bases and J by 1 base, leaving 11 bases between them. Germline CDR1 reads LNHDA; CDR2 reads SQIVND (reference sequence). This CDR3 spans 13 amino acids. This CDR3 reads CASAGSWNTEAFF. CDR3 nucleotide sequence: TGTGCCAGTGCGGGTAGTTGGAACACTGAAGCTTTCTTT.

V usage is TRBV11-3 and J usage is TRBJ2-7; 10 bases line up with TRBD2. Germline CDR1 SGHNT, CDR2 YENEEA. J gave up 3 bases and V 5 bases, and 7 bases lay outside the gene matches. There are 15 residues in the CDR3. The CDR3 protein is CASSQRTSGRYEQYF. CDR3 sequence (DNA): TGTGCCAGCAGCCAACGGACTAGCGGACGCTACGAGCAGTACTTC. The full variable domain, in which reference TRBV11-3 and TRBJ2-7 provide the parts outside the CDR3, is EAGVVQSPRYKIIEKKQPVAFWCNPISGHNTLYWYLQNLGQGPELLIRYENEEAVDDSQLPKDRFSAERLKGVDSTLKIQPAELGDSAVYLCASSQRTSGRYEQYFGPGTRLTVT.

This clone appeared once. The chain uses TRBV18 and TRBJ1-6; 7 nucleotides align to TRBD1. The germline gives CDR1 KGHSH, CDR2 LQKENI. V shed 3 bases and J 0 bases; nucleotides not matched to a gene: 2. The CDR3 totals 16 residues. CDR3: CASSPGDSSYNSPLHF. The CDR3 region has the DNA TGTGCCAGCTCACCGGGGGACAGCTCCTATAATTCACCCCTCCACTTT.

The chain carries TRBV5-1 and TRBJ2-1, with TRBD1 matching 8 bases. Germline V lookup: CDR1 SGHRS, CDR2 YFSETQ. This CDR3 contains 16 residues. V trimming: 4 bases; J trimming: 3 bases; junction bases outside the gene matches: 9. CDR3 region: CASSRWTGKGYNEQFF. CDR3 sequence (DNA): TGCGCCAGCAGCCGATGGACAGGGAAGGGCTACAATGAGCAGTTCTTC.

The chain is built from TRBV7-9 and TRBJ2-6; D possibly corresponds to TRBD1 (7 bases). CDR3 length: 19 amino acids. Trimming pared 3 bases from V and 1 base from J, leaving 19 bases between. Germline V CDR1 and CDR2: SEHNR, FQNEAQ (reference sequence). CDR3: CASSLTRDSSLSGANVLTF. As DNA, the CDR3 is TGTGCCAGCAGCTTGACTAGGGACAGCTCCCTTTCTGGGGCCAACGTCCTGACTTTC.

V and J are TRBV9 and TRBJ2-1; weak D call: TRBD1 (7 bases). This CDR3 is 13 amino acids long. Germline-derived CDR1 and CDR2 are SGDLS and YYNGEE. V lost 4 bases, J lost 7 bases, and 12 bases lay in between. Written as DNA, the CDR3 is TGTGCCAGCAGCCCCCCAGGGGGGAATGAGCAGTTCTTC. It encodes CASSPPGGNEQFF.

This chain joins TRBV4-1 and TRBJ1-2; 7 positions match TRBD1. Germline V lookup: CDR1 MGHRA, CDR2 YSYEKL. The J segment lost 8 bases and the V segment lost 2 bases, leaving 20 bases of the junction unmatched. There are 18 residues in the CDR3. CDR3 loop: CASSQTTRGQLGLEGYTF. Here the CDR3 DNA reads TGCGCCAGCAGCCAAACGACAAGGGGACAGTTGGGTCTAGAGGGCTACACCTTC.

About this clone itself: The same CDR3 is also encoded by other DNA sequences in this sample. This chain links TRBV9 with TRBJ2-1; the D gene is possibly TRBD2 (5 bases). V lost 4 bases to trimming and J lost 8 bases, with 22 bases between them. CDR3 size: 16 residues. Germline CDR1 SGDLS, CDR2 YYNGEE. For the CDR3, the DNA is TGTGCCAGCAGCCCCGCGGGCAAAGTTCCCGACCATGAGCAGTTCTTC. Protein product: CASSPAGKVPDHEQFF.

V is TRBV15 and J is TRBJ1-2, with 11 positions matching TRBD1. CDR1 is LNHNV and CDR2 is YYDKDF in the germline V gene (reference sequence). V was clipped by 0 bases and J by 8 bases; unmatched bases: 8. The CDR3 consists of 16 residues. DNA of the CDR3: TGTGCCACCAGCAGAGATCAGGACAGGGGGCTTAGGGGCTACACCTTC. Translation: CATSRDQDRGLRGYTF.

This sequence joins TRBV7-9 and TRBJ2-5; D ambiguous. The germline V gene has CDR1 SEHNR and CDR2 FQNEAQ (reference sequence). The ends were cut back, 4 bases at V and 1 base at J, with 16 bases in the middle. CDR3 length: 16 residues. This CDR3 reads CASSSQPPVGQETQYF. The DNA of the CDR3 is TGTGCCAGCAGCTCCCAACCCCCAGTAGGCCAAGAGACCCAGTACTTC. Full variable domain (outside the CDR3, taken from reference TRBV7-9 and TRBJ2-5): DTGVSQNPRHKITKRGQNVTFRCDPISEHNRLYWYRQTLGQGPEFLTYFQNEAQLEKSRLLSDRFSAERPKGSFSTLEIQRTEQGDSAMYLCASSSQPPVGQETQYFGPGTRLLVL.

V usage is TRBV7-2 and J usage is TRBJ2-7, with D perhaps TRBD2 (5 bases). The ends were cut back, 3 bases at V and 2 bases at J, with 23 bases in the middle. The CDR3 spans 18 residues. From germline, CDR1 is SGHTA and CDR2 FQGNSA. The CDR3: CASSLRTGRSTLTYEQYF. The CDR3 DNA is TGTGCCAGCAGCTTGAGGACTGGACGATCGACCCTTACCTACGAGCAGTACTTC.

The chain carries TRBV5-4 and TRBJ1-2; 8 nucleotides match TRBD1. The V gene's germline CDR1 is SGHNT and CDR2 YYREEE (reference sequence). V lost 0 bases to trimming and J lost 4 bases; unmatched junction nucleotides: 11. The length of the CDR3 is 17 residues. The CDR3: CASSLVGRQGPPYGYTF. The CDR3, as DNA: TGTGCCAGCAGCTTGGTGGGCAGACAGGGGCCTCCCTATGGCTACACCTTC.

This clone was recorded once. The chain carries TRBV4-1 and TRBJ2-7; the D call may be TRBD1 or TRBD2 (5 bases each). The germline CDR1 and CDR2 sequences are MGHRA and YSYEKL. The V end was cut by 4 bases, the J end by 0 bases, with 13 bases between. The CDR3 has 15 residues. This chain's CDR3 is CASSRDRGSSYEQYF. In nucleotides, the CDR3 is TGCGCCAGCAGCCGAGACCGGGGCAGCTCCTACGAGCAGTACTTC.

DNA for the CDR3: TGTGCCAGCAGCCCGAGGGTTTCTAGGACGGACGAGCAGTACTTC. Encoded protein: CASSPRVSRTDEQYF. This sequence joins TRBV7-2 and TRBJ2-7; D might be TRBD2 (5 bases). The CDR3 totals 15 residues. In germline, CDR1 is SGHTA, CDR2 FQGNSA. V lost 5 bases and J lost 5, with 19 bases in between.

This sequence joins TRBV18 and TRBJ1-2; 7 nucleotides line up with TRBD1. J gave up 1 base and V 1 base, and 15 bases lay outside the gene matches. CDR3 length: 19 amino acids. Per germline, CDR1 KGHSH and CDR2 LQKENI. The CDR3 spells CASSPRNQGGAFNNYGYTF. The CDR3 DNA is TGTGCCAGCTCACCACGGAATCAAGGGGGCGCTTTTAATAACTATGGCTACACCTTC.

This sequence joins TRBV5-6 and TRBJ1-1; no reliable D call. The germline V gene has CDR1 SGHDT and CDR2 YYEEEE. V was shortened by 2 bases and J by 1 base, with 9 bases between the two germline ends. The length of the CDR3 is 14 residues. CDR3 loop: CASSFIGGNTEAFF. The CDR3, as DNA: TGTGCCAGCAGCTTTATCGGCGGGAACACTGAAGCTTTCTTT.

The chain is built from TRBV14 and TRBJ2-3, with 12 positions matching TRBD2. The J segment lost 2 bases and the V segment lost 2 bases, leaving 5 bases of the junction unmatched. The CDR3 spans 17 residues. Per the germline V gene, CDR1 is SGHDN and CDR2 is FVKESK. In nucleotides, the CDR3 is TGTGCCAGCAGCCAACCCGGACTAGCGGGGTTCACAGATACGCAGTATTTT. The encoded protein is CASSQPGLAGFTDTQYF.

The chain combines TRBV4-1 with TRBJ2-7, with D perhaps being TRBD1 or TRBD2 (5 bases each). The CDR3 has 16 amino acids. V lost 1 base, J lost 0 bases, and 13 bases lay in between. CDR1 is MGHRA and CDR2 is YSYEKL in the germline V gene. For the CDR3, the DNA is TGCGCCAGCAGCCAAGTGCTGGGGGTCCCCTCCTACGAGCAGTACTTC. Its protein is CASSQVLGVPSYEQYF.

The chain employs TRBV4-1 and TRBJ2-3; either TRBD1 or TRBD2 may supply D (5 bases each). This CDR3 has 16 residues. Germline CDR1 is MGHRA and CDR2 is YSYEKL. V lost 10 bases to trimming and J lost 3 bases, with 23 bases between them. DNA of the CDR3: TGCGCCACCGGGGCCCAAGAGGGGCTACCAACAGATACGCAGTATTTT. It yields the protein CATGAQEGLPTDTQYF.

This chain joins TRBV18 and TRBJ2-2, with 8 bases that match TRBD2. V gave up 5 bases and J gave up 2 bases; unmatched junction bases: 4. The CDR3 has 15 amino acids. CDR1 is KGHSH and CDR2 is LQKENI in the germline V gene. The DNA of the CDR3 is TGTGCCAGCTCATCTAGCGGGCCCAACACCGGGGAGCTGTTTTTT. Its translation: CASSSSGPNTGELFF. The complete variable domain, with remaining parts taken from reference TRBV18 and TRBJ2-2, reads NAGVMQNPRHLVRRRGQEARLRCSPMKGHSHVYWYRQLPEEGLKFMVYLQKENIIDESGMPKERFSAEFPKEGPSILRIQQVVRGDSAAYFCASSSSGPNTGELFFGEGSRLTVL.

The chain combines TRBV5-4 with TRBJ2-3; TRBD2 aligns across 11 bases. The CDR3 totals 14 residues. V was clipped by 5 bases and J by 2 bases; unmatched bases: 1. Looked up from germline, CDR1 is SGHNT and CDR2 is YYREEE (reference sequence). CDR3 sequence: CASRLAGDTDTQYF. CDR3 sequence (DNA): TGTGCCAGCAGACTAGCGGGGGACACAGATACGCAGTATTTT.

The rearrangement joins TRBV7-8 to TRBJ1-1; D unresolved. The CDR3 runs to 12 residues. Germline loops: CDR1 SGHVS, CDR2 FQNEAQ. The V end was cut by 1 base, the J end by 4 bases, with 4 bases between. CDR3 bases: TGTGCCAGCAGCTTAGTACGCACTGAAGCTTTCTTT. This translates into CASSLVRTEAFF.